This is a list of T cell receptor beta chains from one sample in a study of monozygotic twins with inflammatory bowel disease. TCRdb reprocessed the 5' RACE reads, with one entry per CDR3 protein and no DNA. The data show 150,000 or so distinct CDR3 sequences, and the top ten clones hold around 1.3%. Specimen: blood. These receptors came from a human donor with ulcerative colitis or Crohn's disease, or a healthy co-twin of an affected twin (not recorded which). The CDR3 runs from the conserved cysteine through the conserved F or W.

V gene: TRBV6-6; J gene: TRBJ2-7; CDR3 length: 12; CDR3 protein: CAASLAGYEQYF
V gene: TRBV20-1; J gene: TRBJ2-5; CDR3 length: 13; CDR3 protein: CSARETGRETQYF
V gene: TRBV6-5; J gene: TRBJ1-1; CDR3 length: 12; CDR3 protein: CASSVTGTEAFF
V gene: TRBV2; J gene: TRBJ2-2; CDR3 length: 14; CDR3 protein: CASPGQGNTGELFF
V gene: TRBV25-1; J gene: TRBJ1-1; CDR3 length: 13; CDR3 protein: CASSARKGTEAFF
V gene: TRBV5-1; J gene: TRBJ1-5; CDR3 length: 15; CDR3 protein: CASSPGQGAYQLQHF
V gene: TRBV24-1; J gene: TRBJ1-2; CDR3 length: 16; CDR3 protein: CATSDAGTGTPYGYTF
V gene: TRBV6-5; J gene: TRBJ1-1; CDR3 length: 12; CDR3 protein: CAVGAWGTEAFF
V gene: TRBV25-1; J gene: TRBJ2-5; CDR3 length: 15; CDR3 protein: CATGGTSGSPETQYF
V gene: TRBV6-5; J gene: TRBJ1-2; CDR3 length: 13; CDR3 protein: CAAVRRGGYGYTF
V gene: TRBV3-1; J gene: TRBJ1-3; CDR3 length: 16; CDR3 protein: CASSQAAQVSGNTIYF
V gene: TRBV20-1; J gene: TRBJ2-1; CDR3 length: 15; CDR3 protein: CSAREQGASYNEQFF